This TCR beta chain emerged from a study of OX40 agonist ivuxolimab in advanced cancers. The study's findings and limits: In the 0.1 to 3.0 mg/kg range, CD4+ and CD8+ blood T cells had expanded clonally by week 6.

Profiled with immunoSEQ multiplex PCR; TCRdb holds only in-frame clones, not every one. This sample has some 53,000 clones, with 90% to 95% found just once. With baseline, cycle 4 day 1, and cycle 7 day 1 as timepoints, blood was sampled. As concerns this clone: Antigen unknown.

CDR1 is SGDLS and CDR2 is YYNGEE in the germline V gene. The CDR3 totals 16 residues. V trimming: 0 bases; J trimming: 7 bases; junction bases outside the gene matches: 6. The V call is TRBV9, the J call TRBJ2-1; 11 bases line up with TRBD1. The receptor's source is an adult with an advanced solid tumor such as melanoma, head and neck, liver or kidney cancer. This specimen consisted of CD4+ or CD8+ T cells sorted from blood, obtained in a trial of the OX40 agonist ivuxolimab. CDR3 loop: CASSVEGQGALNEQFF. The CDR3 coding sequence is TGTGCCAGCAGCGTAGAAGGACAGGGGGCGCTTAATGAGCAGTTCTTC.